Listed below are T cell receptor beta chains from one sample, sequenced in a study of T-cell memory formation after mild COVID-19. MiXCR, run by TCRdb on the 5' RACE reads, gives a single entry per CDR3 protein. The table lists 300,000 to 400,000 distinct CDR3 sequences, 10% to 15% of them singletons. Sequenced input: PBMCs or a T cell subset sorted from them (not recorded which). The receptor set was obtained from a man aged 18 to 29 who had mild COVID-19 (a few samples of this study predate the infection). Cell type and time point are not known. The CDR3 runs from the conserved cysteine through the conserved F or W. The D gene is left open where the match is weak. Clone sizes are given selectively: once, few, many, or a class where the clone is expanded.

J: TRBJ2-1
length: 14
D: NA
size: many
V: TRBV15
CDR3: CATSRDLADNEQFF
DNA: TGTGCCACCAGCAGAGATCTGGCGGACAATGAGCAGTTCTTC

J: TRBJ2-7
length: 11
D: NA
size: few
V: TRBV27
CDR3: CASSGPGEQYF
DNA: TGTGCCAGCAGTGGACCCGGCGAGCAGTACTTC

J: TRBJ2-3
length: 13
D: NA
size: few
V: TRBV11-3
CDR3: CASSDPAEDTQYF
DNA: TGTGCCAGCAGCGACCCCGCTGAAGATACGCAGTATTTT

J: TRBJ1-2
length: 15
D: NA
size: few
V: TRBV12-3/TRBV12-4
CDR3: CASSLKGQRVHGYTF
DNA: TGTGCCAGCAGTTTAAAGGGGCAAAGGGTTCATGGCTACACCTTC

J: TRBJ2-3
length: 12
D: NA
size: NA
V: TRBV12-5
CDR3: CASGTESDTQYF
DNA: TGTGCTAGTGGGACAGAGTCAGATACGCAGTATTTT

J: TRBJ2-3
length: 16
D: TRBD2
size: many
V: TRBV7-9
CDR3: CASSLALAGGQDTQYF
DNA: TGTGCCAGCAGCTTGGCCCTAGCGGGGGGGCAAGATACGCAGTATTTT

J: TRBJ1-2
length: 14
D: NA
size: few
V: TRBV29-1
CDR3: CSVEKQPPNYGYTF
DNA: TGCAGCGTTGAAAAACAGCCCCCTAACTATGGCTACACCTTC

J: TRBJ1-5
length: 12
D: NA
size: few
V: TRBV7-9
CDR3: CASSPNAQPQHF
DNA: TGTGCCAGCAGCCCGAACGCGCAGCCCCAGCATTTT

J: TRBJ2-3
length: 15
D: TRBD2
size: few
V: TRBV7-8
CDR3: CASSTTAGVGDTQYF
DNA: TGTGCCAGCAGCACCACTGCGGGGGTGGGAGATACGCAGTATTTT

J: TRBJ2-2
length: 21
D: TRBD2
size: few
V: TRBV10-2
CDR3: CASSSGTFPYAPSTNTGELFF
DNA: TGCGCCAGCAGTAGCGGGACTTTCCCGTATGCACCATCAACGAACACCGGGGAGCTGTTTTTT

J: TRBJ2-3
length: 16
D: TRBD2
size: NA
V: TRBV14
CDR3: CASSQDEGTSEDTQYF
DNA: TGTGCCAGCAGCCAAGATGAGGGGACTAGCGAGGATACGCAGTATTTT

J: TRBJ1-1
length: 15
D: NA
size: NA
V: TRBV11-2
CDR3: CASSLRRTANTEAFF
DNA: TGTGCCAGCAGCCTTCGGCGGACAGCGAACACTGAAGCTTTCTTT

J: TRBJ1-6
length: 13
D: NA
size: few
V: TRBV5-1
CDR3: CASSLGVGSPLHF
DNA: TGCGCCAGCAGCTTGGGTGTGGGATCACCCCTCCACTTT

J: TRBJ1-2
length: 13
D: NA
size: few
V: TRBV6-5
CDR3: CASSPDRMSGYTF
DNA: TGTGCCAGCAGTCCCGACAGGATGAGTGGCTACACCTTC

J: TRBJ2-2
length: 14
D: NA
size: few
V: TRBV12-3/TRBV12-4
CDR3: CAQQGGTNTGELFF
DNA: TGTGCCCAGCAGGGGGGTACGAACACCGGGGAGCTGTTTTTT

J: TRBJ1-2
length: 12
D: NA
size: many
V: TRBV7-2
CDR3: CASSQDSYGYTF
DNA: TGTGCCAGCAGCCAGGACAGCTATGGCTACACCTTC

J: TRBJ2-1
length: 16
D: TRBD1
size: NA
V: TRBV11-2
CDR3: CASSLEADRPYNEQFF
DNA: TGTGCCAGCAGCTTAGAAGCGGACAGGCCCTACAATGAGCAGTTCTTC

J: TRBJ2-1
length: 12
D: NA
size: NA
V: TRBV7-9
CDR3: CASSLKFDEQFF
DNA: TGTGCCAGCAGCTTGAAGTTCGATGAGCAGTTCTTC

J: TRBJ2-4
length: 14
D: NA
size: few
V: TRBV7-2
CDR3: CASSFFPGIYIQYF
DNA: TGTGCCAGCAGCTTCTTCCCAGGGATTTACATTCAGTACTTC

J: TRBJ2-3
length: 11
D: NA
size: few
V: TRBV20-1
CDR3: CSAKKADTQYF
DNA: TGCAGTGCAAAAAAGGCGGATACGCAGTATTTT

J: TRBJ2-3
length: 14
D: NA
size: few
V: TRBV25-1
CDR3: CASSEAGSTDTQYF
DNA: TGTGCCAGCAGTGAAGCGGGGTCCACAGATACGCAGTATTTT

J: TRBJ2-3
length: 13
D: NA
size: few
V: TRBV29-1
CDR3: CSVELSFTDTQYF
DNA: TGCAGCGTTGAACTTTCATTTACGGATACGCAGTATTTT

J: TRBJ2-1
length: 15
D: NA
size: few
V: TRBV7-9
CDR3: CASSPGLAAINEQFF
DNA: TGTGCCAGCAGCCCAGGGCTAGCTGCTATCAATGAGCAGTTCTTC

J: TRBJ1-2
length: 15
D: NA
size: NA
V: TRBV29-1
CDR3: CSVEGGVTGGYGYTF
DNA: TGCAGCGTAGAGGGAGGCGTAACGGGGGGCTATGGCTACACCTTC

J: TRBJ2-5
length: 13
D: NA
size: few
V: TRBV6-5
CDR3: CASRPTGRETQYF
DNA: TGTGCCAGCAGACCAACAGGGCGGGAGACCCAGTACTTC

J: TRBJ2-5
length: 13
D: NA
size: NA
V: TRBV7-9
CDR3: CASQIIAVGTQYF
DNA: TGTGCCAGCCAGATCATAGCCGTCGGGACCCAGTACTTC

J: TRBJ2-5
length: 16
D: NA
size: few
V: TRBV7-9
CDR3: CASSLGPGDIQETQYF
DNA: TGTGCCAGCAGCTTAGGCCCAGGGGATATACAAGAGACCCAGTACTTC

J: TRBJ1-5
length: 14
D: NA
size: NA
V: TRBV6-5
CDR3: CASSYLQGRQPQHF
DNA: TGTGCCAGCAGTTACTTACAGGGAAGACAGCCCCAGCATTTT

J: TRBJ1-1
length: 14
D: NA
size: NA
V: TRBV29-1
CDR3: CSVEGLTRESEAFF
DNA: TGCAGCGTTGAAGGCCTAACCAGGGAATCTGAAGCTTTCTTT

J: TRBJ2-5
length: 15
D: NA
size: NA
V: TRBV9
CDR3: CASSVAGSRQETQYF
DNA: TGTGCCAGCAGCGTAGCTGGCAGTCGGCAAGAGACCCAGTACTTC

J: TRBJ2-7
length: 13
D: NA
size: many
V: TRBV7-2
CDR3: CASSLGPVYEQYF
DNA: TGTGCCAGCAGTTTAGGGCCCGTCTACGAGCAGTACTTC

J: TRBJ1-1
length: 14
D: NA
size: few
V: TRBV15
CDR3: CATSRDGHGTEAFF
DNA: TGTGCCACCAGCAGAGATGGACACGGCACTGAAGCTTTCTTT

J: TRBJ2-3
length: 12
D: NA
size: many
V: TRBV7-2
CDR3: CASSYRADTQYF
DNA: TGTGCCAGCAGCTACAGGGCAGATACGCAGTATTTT

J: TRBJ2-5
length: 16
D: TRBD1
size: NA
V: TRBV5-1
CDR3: CASSFFGTGTQETQYF
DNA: TGCGCCAGCAGCTTTTTCGGGACAGGCACCCAAGAGACCCAGTACTTC

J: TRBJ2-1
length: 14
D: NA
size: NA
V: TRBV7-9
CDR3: CASSPEGIYNEQFF
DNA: TGTGCCAGCAGCCCCGAGGGGATCTACAATGAGCAGTTCTTC

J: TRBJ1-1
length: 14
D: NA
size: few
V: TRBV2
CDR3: CASSQSGANTEAFF
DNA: TGTGCCAGCAGTCAGTCAGGGGCGAACACTGAAGCTTTCTTT

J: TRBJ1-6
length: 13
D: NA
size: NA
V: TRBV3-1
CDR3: CASSQGSDSPLHF
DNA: TGTGCCAGCAGCCAAGGATCAGATTCACCCCTCCACTTT

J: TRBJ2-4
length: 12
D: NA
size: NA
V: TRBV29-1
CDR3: CSASIAKNIQYF
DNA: TGCAGCGCCTCTATAGCCAAAAACATTCAGTACTTC

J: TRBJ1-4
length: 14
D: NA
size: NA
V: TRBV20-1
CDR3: CSARDSQGQEKLFF
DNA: TGCAGTGCTAGAGATTCCCAGGGTCAGGAAAAACTGTTTTTT

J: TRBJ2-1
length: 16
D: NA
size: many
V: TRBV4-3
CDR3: CASSQDYPGPPNEQFF
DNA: TGCGCCAGCAGCCAAGATTATCCTGGACCCCCCAATGAGCAGTTCTTC

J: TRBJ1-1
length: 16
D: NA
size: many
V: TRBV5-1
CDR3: CASSLAPTDLGTEAFF
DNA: TGCGCCAGCAGCTTGGCCCCCACCGACCTGGGAACTGAAGCTTTCTTT

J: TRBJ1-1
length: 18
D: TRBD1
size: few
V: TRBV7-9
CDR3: CASSLGLGQGAVGTEAFF
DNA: TGTGCCAGCAGCTTAGGGTTGGGACAGGGGGCGGTTGGGACTGAAGCTTTCTTT

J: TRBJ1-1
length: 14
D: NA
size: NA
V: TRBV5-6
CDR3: CASSSGAGALEAFF
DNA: TGTGCCAGCAGCTCGGGGGCGGGCGCACTTGAAGCTTTCTTT

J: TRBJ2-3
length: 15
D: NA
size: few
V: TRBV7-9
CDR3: CASSLWQRSTDTQYF
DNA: TGTGCCAGCAGCTTATGGCAACGCAGCACAGATACGCAGTATTTT

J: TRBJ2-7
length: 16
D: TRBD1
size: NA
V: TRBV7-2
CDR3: CASSLGRDRGRNEQYF
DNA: TGTGCCAGCAGCTTAGGGAGGGACAGGGGGAGGAACGAGCAGTACTTC

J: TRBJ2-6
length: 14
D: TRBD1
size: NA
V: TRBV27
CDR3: CASKGASGANVLTF
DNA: TGTGCCAGCAAGGGGGCGTCTGGGGCCAACGTCCTGACTTTC

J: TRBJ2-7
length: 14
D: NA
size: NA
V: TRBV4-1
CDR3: CASSQGVISYEQYF
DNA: TGCGCCAGCAGCCAAGGTGTCATCTCCTACGAGCAGTACTTC

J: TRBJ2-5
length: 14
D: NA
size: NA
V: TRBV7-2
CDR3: CASSFDRLGETQYF
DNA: TGTGCCAGCAGCTTTGACAGGCTCGGCGAGACCCAGTACTTC

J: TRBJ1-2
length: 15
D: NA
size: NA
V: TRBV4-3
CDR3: CASSQDPEADYGYTF
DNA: TGCGCCAGCAGCCAAGATCCAGAGGCCGACTATGGCTACACCTTC

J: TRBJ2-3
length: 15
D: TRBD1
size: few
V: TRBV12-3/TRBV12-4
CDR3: CASRRPGQGLDTQYF
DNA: TGTGCCAGCAGACGTCCAGGACAGGGGTTAGATACGCAGTATTTT

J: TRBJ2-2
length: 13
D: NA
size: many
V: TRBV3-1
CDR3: CASSQSVTGELFF
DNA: TGTGCCAGCAGCCAATCTGTTACCGGGGAGCTGTTTTTT

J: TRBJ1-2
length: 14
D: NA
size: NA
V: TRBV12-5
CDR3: CASGGGVLSAGYTF
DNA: TGTGCTAGTGGTGGCGGGGTCCTGAGCGCCGGCTACACCTTC